This T cell receptor (beta chain) was found in a study of T cells in Graves' hyperthyroidism and ophthalmopathy. Study as a whole: Blood was drawn when the patient was first diagnosed and still untreated.

V lost 6 bases and J 3 bases, leaving 9 bases between the germline ends. Germline V gene sequence: CDR1 SEHNR, CDR2 FQNEAQ (reference sequence). CDR3 length equals 12 residues. This clonotype was counted between two and nine times. Its antigen is not identified. Amplification of TCR beta CDR3 regions was performed using RNA transcripts as template. HTBI primers drove first-round RT-PCR of the TCR CDR3. TCRdb independently ran MiXCR on the multiplex PCR reads; one entry per CDR3 protein. The sample shows roughly 700,000 distinct CDR3 sequences, 30% to 40% of them seen only once. Clinical symptoms, serum thyroxine, TRAb, thyroid ultrasound and orbital computed tomography informed diagnoses. PBMCs came from 9 to 10 ml fresh peripheral blood. Study results and limitations: The majority of expanded thyroid clonotypes above 0.001 also appeared in blood.

The chain links TRBV7-9 to TRBJ2-7, with D unclear. The material sequenced was blood. This TCR was sampled from a woman in her thirties or forties with Graves' hyperthyroidism. CDR3 bases: TGTGCCAGCAGTTCGTTGGACTACGAGCAGTACTTC. Amino acid sequence: CASSSLDYEQYF.